This T cell receptor beta chain was sequenced for a study of blood T cell repertoires in COVID-19. On the study more broadly: COVID-19 samples collected from the United States, Italy and Spain covered acute and convalescent phases. PBMCs, B-cell-depleted T cells, or T cells provided the cDNA or gDNA that made up the material.

This clone was seen more than once but under ten times. Measured with immunoSEQ multiplex PCR; TCRdb has only the in-frame clones, and not every one. The table includes roughly 330,000 clones, about 83% detected once. V was cut by 6 bases and J by 4 bases, with 17 bases left in between. Germline V gene sequence: CDR1 MNHEY, CDR2 SMNVEV (reference sequence). The CDR3 spans 15 residues. Material: peripheral blood. The J gene is TRBJ2-3, the V gene TRBV27; perhaps TRBD1 as D (6 bases). This clonotype originated in a woman aged 50 to 60 with acute or convalescent COVID-19. CDR3 region: CASSRRDPGADTQYF. For the CDR3, the DNA is TGTGCCAGCAGCCGCCGTGACCCAGGGGCAGATACGCAGTATTTT.